These 10 T cell receptor beta chains were sequenced from one sample in a study of T-cell reconstitution after alpha-beta-depleted transplantation in children. Unique molecular identifiers were incorporated during preparation of the TCRbeta library. Each CDR3 protein is one row after TCRdb ran MiXCR on the PCR reads. The top ten clones hold about 5.4% of a sample with 490,000 or so distinct CDR3 sequences, around 13% of them seen once. The source was PBMCs from the stem cell graft donor, collected from the stem cell graft. These receptors were obtained from a human donor who donated a stem cell graft to a child with combined immunodeficiency.

This clonotype was recorded many times. This chain links TRBV10-3 with TRBJ2-2, with 9 bases lining up with TRBD1. V shed 5 bases, J shed 2 bases, and the junction held 0 bases outside the gene matches. Germline V gives CDR1 ENHRY, CDR2 SYGVKD. The CDR3 has 14 amino acids. Written as DNA, the CDR3 is TGTGCCATCAGTACAGGGGGCAACACCGGGGAGCTGTTTTTT. It codes for CAISTGGNTGELFF.

This clonotype has just a few counts. This chain uses TRBV7-6 with TRBJ2-2; D gene unclear. There are 14 residues in the CDR3. Germline values: CDR1 SGHVS, CDR2 FNYEAQ. Trimming cost V 5 bases and J 1 base, with 8 bases left between them. DNA for the CDR3: TGTGCCAGCAGCCCCGTTCTGAACACCGGGGAGCTGTTTTTT. It specifies CASSPVLNTGELFF. Drawing the rest from reference TRBV7-6 and TRBJ2-2, the complete variable domain is GAGVSQSPRYKVTKRGQDVALRCDPISGHVSLYWYRQALGQGPEFLTYFNYEAQQDKSGLPNDRFSAERPEGSISTLTIQRTEQRDSAMYRCASSPVLNTGELFFGEGSRLTVL.

In nucleotides, the CDR3 is TGTGCCAGCAGGCACGGTCCCTACGAGCAGTACTTC. Its protein product is CASRHGPYEQYF. This chain connects TRBV6-5 to TRBJ2-7; D remains ambiguous. The CDR3 runs to 12 residues. Germline V gene sequence: CDR1 MNHEY, CDR2 SVGAGI. Trimming pared 6 bases from V and 2 bases from J, leaving 8 bases between.

This clonotype came up a few times. The chain combines TRBV12-3 or TRBV12-4 with TRBJ2-1; 11 nucleotides align to TRBD2. The trim removed 6 bases at V and 9 bases at J, leaving 13 bases unmatched. This CDR3 spans 16 amino acids. As DNA, the CDR3 is TGTGCCAGCAGCTCTCTAGCGGGGGGAATGTGGGGTGAGCAGTTCTTC. As protein: CASSSLAGGMWGEQFF.

At least ten counts were recorded for this clonotype. The V gene is TRBV29-1, the J gene TRBJ2-2; 11 bases line up with TRBD1. The CDR3 consists of 14 residues. V was clipped by 7 bases and J by 5 bases; unmatched bases: 6. CDR1 is SQVTM and CDR2 is ANQGSEA in the germline V gene. Here the CDR3 DNA reads TGCAGCGCAACGGACAGGGGGCGAACCGGGGAGCTGTTTTTT. It translates to CSATDRGRTGELFF.

The sample holds a few counts of this clonotype. The V call is TRBV12-3 or TRBV12-4, the J call TRBJ1-2, with TRBD1 matching over 7 bases. The V segment lost 5 bases and the J segment 7 bases; nucleotides outside the gene matches: 1. There are 11 residues in the CDR3. The CDR3 reads CASSTGVGYTF. In DNA, the CDR3 is TGTGCCAGCAGTACAGGGGTTGGCTACACCTTC.

The chain joins TRBV6-1 to TRBJ1-6, with 7 bases fitting TRBD1. V gave up 6 bases and J gave up 3 bases; unmatched junction bases: 11. Germline CDR1 MNHNS, CDR2 SASEGT. CDR3 size: 17 residues. The CDR3 bases are TGTGCCAGCAGCCCTGGGACAGACGAACGCTATAATTCACCCCTCCACTTT. Translation gives CASSPGTDERYNSPLHF.

The sample holds a few counts of this clonotype. The CDR3 spells CASSLTGLSYNEQFF. CDR3 DNA: TGTGCCAGCAGTCTCACAGGGTTATCGTACAATGAGCAGTTCTTC. V gene TRBV12-3 or TRBV12-4 combines with J gene TRBJ2-1; D might be TRBD1 (6 bases). V lost 5 bases and J 4 bases, leaving 15 bases between the germline ends. The CDR3 is 15 amino acids.

This clonotype was detected only a few times. The rearrangement joins TRBV7-2 to TRBJ2-1; 11 nucleotides agree with TRBD2. The ends lost 5 bases at V and 7 bases at J; junction bases unmatched: 10. The CDR3 has 16 residues. The germline CDR1 and CDR2 sequences are SGHTA and FQGNSA. The CDR3 DNA reads as TGTGCCAGCAGCACACTAGCGGGGGCACCGGGGAATGAGCAGTTCTTC. Translating it yields CASSTLAGAPGNEQFF.

The gene calls are TRBV27 and TRBJ2-7; no reliable D call. Trimming left V 6 bases short and J 3 bases short, with 21 bases between. The CDR3 is 16 amino acids. The germline V gene encodes CDR1 MNHEY and CDR2 SMNVEV (reference sequence). This CDR3 reads CASRMAPGESIYEQYF. In DNA form, the CDR3 reads TGTGCCAGCAGAATGGCTCCTGGCGAGAGTATCTACGAGCAGTACTTC.